A selection of T cell receptor beta chains follows, all from one sample in a study of blood T cell repertoires in COVID-19. Method: immunoSEQ multiplex PCR; TCRdb's copy keeps in-frame clones and lacks some. The data show about 52,000 clones, around 83% seen once. Sequences were obtained from peripheral blood. The receptors come from a man between 65 and 85 years old with active COVID-19. Each CDR3 is given with its conserved first and last residue. The D gene is left open where the match is weak. Size is omitted from some rows. Given values are once, few, many or a class for expanded clones.

TRBV4-1,-,-,TRBJ1-2,CASSQEQSRSQPYGYTF,TGCGCCAGCAGCCAAGAACAAAGTCGATCCCAACCCTATGGCTACACCTTC
TRBV12-3/TRBV12-4,-,-,TRBJ1-4,CASSLGGKLFF,TGTGCCAGCAGTTTGGGAGGAAAACTGTTTTTT
TRBV6-1,-,-,TRBJ1-2,CASSEFGLSNYGYTF,TGTGCCAGCAGTGAGTTCGGGTTATCTAACTATGGCTACACCTTC
TRBV6-1,-,-,TRBJ2-1,CASSEPGGAGRYNEQFF,TGTGCCAGCAGTGAGCCGGGCGGGGCGGGCCGCTACAATGAGCAGTTCTTC
TRBV5-1,TRBD1,-,TRBJ2-1,CASSRDRGYNEQFF,TGCGCCAGCAGCAGGGACAGGGGTTACAATGAGCAGTTCTTC
TRBV30,TRBD1,-,TRBJ1-1,CAWIGQGAGNTEAFF,TGTGCCTGGATTGGACAGGGCGCGGGGAACACTGAAGCTTTCTTT
TRBV5-1,-,-,TRBJ2-3,CASSLVSGPTDTQYF,TGCGCCAGCAGCTTGGTATCAGGCCCGACAGATACGCAGTATTTT
TRBV5-6,TRBD1,-,TRBJ1-3,CASSLGTGRTGNTIYF,TGTGCCAGCAGCCTTGGGACAGGGAGGACTGGAAACACCATATATTTT
TRBV6-5,-,-,TRBJ1-5,CASSPRGARDQPQHF,TGTGCCAGCAGCCCCCGGGGGGCGCGAGATCAGCCCCAGCATTTT
TRBV12-5,-,-,TRBJ2-3,CASGLARGLEADTQYF,TGTGCTAGTGGTTTGGCCAGAGGACTGGAGGCAGATACGCAGTATTTT
TRBV6-5,-,-,TRBJ1-1,CASSYQQGEAFF,TGTGCCAGCAGTTACCAACAGGGTGAAGCTTTCTTT
TRBV7-6,-,-,TRBJ1-1,CASSLRGRGANTEAFF,TGTGCCAGCAGCTTAAGGGGCCGGGGGGCGAACACTGAAGCTTTCTTT
TRBV4-3,TRBD2,-,TRBJ2-7,CASSQDWRGGSYEQYF,TGCGCCAGCAGCCAAGATTGGCGGGGGGGCTCCTACGAGCAGTACTTC
TRBV5-6,-,-,TRBJ1-4,CASSLQGPNEKLFF,TGTGCCAGCAGCTTGCAGGGGCCCAATGAAAAACTGTTTTTT
TRBV5-5,TRBD2,-,TRBJ2-2,CASSLVGGSQSGELFF,TGTGCCAGCAGCTTGGTGGGGGGGAGCCAATCCGGGGAGCTGTTTTTT
TRBV7-9,-,-,TRBJ1-1,CASSHGYMNTEAFF,TGTGCCAGCAGCCACGGGTACATGAACACTGAAGCTTTCTTT
TRBV7-6,TRBD2,-,TRBJ2-2,CASSSPSGGASGELFF,TGTGCCAGCAGCTCACCTAGCGGGGGGGCCTCCGGGGAGCTGTTTTTT
TRBV6-6,TRBD1,-,TRBJ2-7,CASRSGTGVYEQYF,TGTGCCAGCAGGTCCGGGACAGGGGTTTACGAGCAGTACTTC
TRBV6-6,-,-,TRBJ2-6,CASSHPRRIRQRDMSSGANVLTF,TGTGCCAGCAGTCACCCAAGAAGAATCCGACAGCGGGACATGAGCTCTGGGGCCAACGTCCTGACTTTC
TRBV27,TRBD1,-,TRBJ1-4,CASSLVGQPNEKLFF,TGTGCCAGCAGTTTGGTGGGACAGCCGAATGAAAAACTGTTTTTT
TRBV5-1,-,-,TRBJ2-1,CASRIEAEQFF,TGCGCCAGCAGGATAGAGGCAGAGCAGTTCTTC
TRBV19,TRBD1,-,TRBJ1-5,CASSITGQGGQPQHF,TGTGCCAGTAGTATAACAGGACAGGGGGGACAGCCCCAGCATTTT
TRBV5-4,-,-,TRBJ2-2,CASSLEESGELFF,TGTGCCAGCAGCTTGGAAGAGTCCGGGGAGCTGTTTTTT
TRBV4-2,-,-,TRBJ1-2,CASSRPAGGANGYTF,TGTGCCAGCAGCCGGCCCGCTGGGGGGGCAAATGGCTACACCTTC
TRBV11-3,-,-,TRBJ1-1,CASSLTSGHEAFF,TGTGCCAGCAGCTTAACCTCTGGCCATGAAGCTTTCTTT
TRBV4-1,-,-,TRBJ1-3,CASSQDEGGSGNTIYF,TGCGCCAGCAGCCAAGATGAGGGAGGCTCTGGAAACACCATATATTTT
TRBV7-2,TRBD1,once,TRBJ1-1,CASSLGGGQVVSQAFF,TGTGCCAGCAGCTTAGGAGGGGGCCAGGTCGTCTCGCAAGCTTTCTTT
TRBV6-2/TRBV6-3,TRBD1,-,TRBJ2-4,CASSRTGVIQYF,TGTGCCAGCAGCCGGACAGGGGTCATTCAGTACTTC
TRBV7-2,TRBD1,-,TRBJ1-5,CASSPRTGSNQPQHF,TGTGCCAGCAGCCCCCGGACAGGGAGCAATCAGCCCCAGCATTTT
TRBV30,-,-,TRBJ1-6,CAWSARTVNSPLHF,TGTGCCTGGAGCGCCCGGACAGTTAATTCACCCCTCCACTTT
TRBV19,-,-,TRBJ1-4,CASTGNRRGVIEKLFF,TGTGCCAGTACTGGTAACCGGCGGGGCGTTATTGAAAAACTGTTTTTT
TRBV7-2,-,-,TRBJ1-2,CASSQNRGDYGYTF,TGTGCCAGCAGTCAAAATCGAGGAGACTATGGCTACACCTTC
TRBV6-5,TRBD1,-,TRBJ1-1,CASSPRTGRTEAFF,TGTGCCAGCAGCCCACGGACAGGGAGGACTGAAGCTTTCTTT
TRBV13,-,-,TRBJ2-7,CASSFRRDYEQYF,TGTGCCAGCAGCTTCCGCAGGGACTACGAGCAGTACTTC
TRBV7-3,-,-,TRBJ2-6,CASSPHSSGANVLTF,TGTGCCAGCAGCCCCCATTCCTCTGGGGCCAACGTCCTGACTTTC
TRBV9,-,-,TRBJ2-1,CASSVGGRRGDNEQFF,TGTGCCAGCAGCGTTGGGGGCCGTCGGGGTGACAATGAGCAGTTCTTC
TRBV14,TRBD1,-,TRBJ1-1,CASSPDRGYITEAFF,TGTGCCAGCAGCCCGGACAGGGGTTATATCACTGAAGCTTTCTTT
TRBV6-2/TRBV6-3,-,once,TRBJ2-3,CASSKSNRRSTDTQYF,TGTGCCAGCAGTAAGTCGAACAGGAGAAGCACAGATACGCAGTATTTT
TRBV4-1,TRBD1,-,TRBJ2-1,CASSREDRGRLNEQFF,TGCGCCAGCAGCCGAGAGGACAGGGGGCGACTCAATGAGCAGTTCTTC
TRBV11-3,-,-,TRBJ2-1,CASSLEADNYNEQFF,TGTGCCAGCAGCTTAGAGGCTGACAACTACAATGAGCAGTTCTTC
TRBV9,-,-,TRBJ2-7,CASSVVGGEQYF,TGTGCCAGCAGCGTAGTTGGGGGGGAGCAGTACTTC
TRBV4-1,TRBD2,-,TRBJ2-3,CASSQGLAGGAIDTQYF,TGCGCCAGCAGCCAAGGACTAGCGGGGGGCGCGATAGATACGCAGTATTTT
TRBV18,-,-,TRBJ2-2,CASSPRTGTGELFF,TGTGCCAGCTCACCTCGAACGGGCACCGGGGAGCTGTTTTTT
TRBV7-7,TRBD2,-,TRBJ2-3,CASSLGRGGRTDTQYF,TGTGCTAGCAGCTTAGGGCGGGGGGGCCGGACAGATACGCAGTATTTT
TRBV18,-,few,TRBJ2-7,CASSPGHYEQYF,TGTGCCAGCTCACCGGGACACTACGAGCAGTACTTC
TRBV10-3,TRBD1,-,TRBJ1-1,CAIRIGDRGTEAFF,TGTGCCATCAGGATAGGGGACAGGGGGACTGAAGCTTTCTTT
TRBV7-8,TRBD1,-,TRBJ1-4,CASSLGGGLGREKLFF,TGTGCCAGCAGCTTAGGAGGGGGCCTGGGTCGGGAAAAACTGTTTTTT
TRBV3-1/TRBV3-2,TRBD1,once,TRBJ1-2,CASSPRGDYGYTF,TGTGCCAGCAGCCCCAGGGGGGACTATGGCTACACCTTC
TRBV4-3,-,once,TRBJ2-2,CASSQVGGVTGELFF,TGCGCCAGCAGCCAAGTGGGAGGAGTCACCGGGGAGCTGTTTTTT
TRBV9,-,-,TRBJ1-5,CASSRGVSNQPQHF,TGTGCCAGCAGTCGGGGGGTCAGCAATCAGCCCCAGCATTTT